These 10 T cell receptor beta chains were sequenced from one sample in a study of identifying expanded T cells in peripheral blood. The assay was immunoSEQ multiplex PCR, and TCRdb's table has in-frame clones only and misses some. The data hold approximately 100,000 clones, with about nine tenths observed a single time. The material sequenced was blood. Every receptor here comes from a person between 18 and 75 years old in good health.

This CDR3 is CASSFLGSTEAFF. In DNA, the CDR3 is TGTGCCAGCAGCTTTTTAGGGAGTACTGAAGCTTTCTTT. The chain has TRBV7-9 and TRBJ1-1; D is uncertain. This CDR3 comprises 13 residues. The V gene lost 3 bases and the J gene lost 5 bases, with 10 bases spanning the gap. Germline V CDR1 and CDR2: SEHNR, FQNEAQ (reference sequence). Full variable domain (missing parts from reference TRBV7-9 and TRBJ1-1): DTGVSQNPRHKITKRGQNVTFRCDPISEHNRLYWYRQTLGQGPEFLTYFQNEAQLEKSRLLSDRFSAERPKGSFSTLEIQRTEQGDSAMYLCASSFLGSTEAFFGQGTRLTVV.

The rearrangement uses TRBV19 and TRBJ2-1, with 8 bases that match TRBD1. Germline V CDR1 and CDR2: LNHDA, SQIVND (reference sequence). Losses at the gene ends were 7 bases for V and 5 bases for J; bases not matched to a gene: 10. This CDR3 region has 15 residues. CDR3 coding DNA: TGTGCCAGTATCGAGACAGGGGTTCCCCACAATGAGCAGTTCTTC. Encoded protein: CASIETGVPHNEQFF.

CDR3 sequence reads: CASSLSGQNTEAFF. The CDR3 DNA reads as TGTGCCAGCAGCTTGTCAGGGCAGAACACTGAAGCTTTCTTT. The rearrangement uses TRBV7-9 and TRBJ1-1, with D tentatively TRBD1 (5 bases). The length of the CDR3 is 14 residues. The V gene's germline CDR1 is SEHNR and CDR2 FQNEAQ (reference sequence). The germline V and J ends were trimmed by 3 bases and 1 base, with 9 bases remaining between them.

The V gene is TRBV9, the J gene TRBJ2-2; TRBD1 aligns across 8 bases. V was clipped by 3 bases and J by 6 bases; unmatched bases: 10. CDR1 and CDR2 (germline): SGDLS, YYNGEE. CDR3 length: 16 residues. CDR3 in amino acids: CASSASGGGGSGELFF. As DNA, the CDR3 is TGTGCCAGCAGCGCCTCAGGGGGCGGCGGATCCGGGGAGCTGTTTTTT.

The chain couples TRBV28 to TRBJ2-3; D perhaps matches TRBD1 (6 bases). Trimming shortened V by 5 bases and J by 2 bases, and 17 bases separated the two germline ends. The CDR3 runs to 16 residues. CDR1 and CDR2 (germline): MDHEN, SYDVKM. Written as DNA, the CDR3 is TGTGCCAGCAGTCCCTACGGCGGACAGAACACAGATACGCAGTATTTT. Protein: CASSPYGGQNTDTQYF.

The gene calls are TRBV7-2 and TRBJ1-5, with D perhaps TRBD1 (5 bases). The CDR3 runs to 14 residues. Germline-derived CDR1 and CDR2 are SGHTA and FQGNSA. The germline V and J ends were trimmed by 1 base and 4 bases, with 8 bases remaining between them. The CDR3 spells CASSLGQINQPQHF. The CDR3 nucleotides are TGTGCCAGCAGCTTAGGACAGATAAATCAGCCCCAGCATTTT.

This chain connects TRBV5-1 to TRBJ2-5, with 9 bases lining up with TRBD1. Trimming at V came to 6 bases and at J to 11 bases, leaving 14 bases not matched to a gene. There are 14 residues in the CDR3. CDR1 SGHRS and CDR2 YFSETQ come from the germline V gene. The CDR3 here is CASTRTGALWEQYF. The CDR3 DNA follows: TGCGCCAGCACCCGGACAGGGGCCCTGTGGGAGCAGTACTTC. The whole variable domain, remainder taken from reference TRBV5-1 and TRBJ2-5, is KAGVTQTPRYLIKTRGQQVTLSCSPISGHRSVSWYQQTPGQGLQFLFEYFSETQRNKGNFPGRFSGRQFSNSRSEMNVSTLELGDSALYLCASTRTGALWEQYFGPGTRLLVL.

The chain joins TRBV28 to TRBJ1-5, with D possibly being TRBD1 (5 bases). Germline V gives CDR1 MDHEN, CDR2 SYDVKM. The CDR3 is 15 residues long. The ends were cut back, 6 bases at V and 5 bases at J, with 17 bases in the middle. The CDR3 reads CASSSVHFRDQPQHF. CDR3 in DNA: TGTGCCAGCAGCTCCGTGCACTTCAGGGATCAGCCCCAGCATTTT.

The rearrangement joins TRBV27 to TRBJ1-2; perhaps TRBD1 as D (6 bases). There are 12 residues in the CDR3. V was cut by 5 bases and J by 8 bases, with 12 bases left in between. Germline V gene data show CDR1 as MNHEY and CDR2 as SMNVEV (reference sequence). This CDR3 reads CASSENGGGYTF. The CDR3, as DNA: TGTGCCAGCAGTGAGAATGGGGGCGGCTACACCTTC.

The chain recombines TRBV2 with TRBJ2-1, with D tentatively TRBD1 (6 bases). V was trimmed by 6 bases and J by 0 bases, leaving 9 bases between them. Germline values: CDR1 SNHLY, CDR2 FYNNEI. CDR3 size: 14 residues. This chain's CDR3 is CASRGASSYNEQFF. The DNA of the CDR3 is TGTGCCAGCAGGGGGGCAAGCTCCTACAATGAGCAGTTCTTC.